This T cell receptor beta chain was identified in a study of T cell responses to AZD1222 COVID-19 vaccine. Assay used: immunoSEQ multiplex PCR; TCRdb lists only in-frame clones, some missing. The sample contains 90,000 to 120,000 clones, roughly 90% of which appear only once. The ends were cut back, 8 bases at V and 2 bases at J, with 10 bases in the middle. The CDR3 length is 13 residues. Germline V gene data show CDR1 as SGHAT and CDR2 as FQNNGV. The origin of this receptor is an adult in good health. The chain uses TRBV11-2 and TRBJ2-1; TRBD2 is a possible D gene (6 bases). Sample: peripheral blood, taken on day 0 of AZD1222 vaccination. The CDR3 region is CASGRPTYNEQFF. The CDR3 DNA follows: TGTGCCAGCGGGAGGCCAACCTACAATGAGCAGTTCTTC.